This is a list of T cell receptor beta chains from one sample in a study of T cell changes during pregnancy in multiple sclerosis. Clones were sequenced by immunoSEQ multiplex PCR, and TCRdb holds only the in-frame ones, with some missing. The sample gives some 57,000 clones, about 87% of which show up once; 0.7% to 0.9% is in the top ten. This specimen consisted of peripheral blood, obtained in the first trimester of pregnancy. These receptors all stem from a female donor in good health, enrolled as a control in a pregnancy study. Each CDR3 is given with its conserved first and last residue.

v_call: TRBV7-2; cdr3_aa: CASSRNSGSSGNTIYF
v_call: TRBV27; cdr3_aa: CASGRTGRMYEQYF
v_call: TRBV2; cdr3_aa: CASSDGGAGYTF
v_call: TRBV5-1; cdr3_aa: CASSTLETGELFF
v_call: TRBV5-1; cdr3_aa: CASSLPGDYGYTF
v_call: TRBV6-6; cdr3_aa: CASSPTDSNQPQHF
v_call: TRBV7-2; cdr3_aa: CASSPRGTTNEKLFF
v_call: TRBV5-6; cdr3_aa: CASSVDRAHYGYTF
v_call: TRBV6-1; cdr3_aa: CASSPGTLSTYGYTF
v_call: TRBV4-3; cdr3_aa: CASSQGQAGTDTQYF